This TCR beta chain originates from a study of beta chain features in type 1 diabetes. Across the whole study: Across all samples, about 100,000,000 sorted cells were examined.

Reverse transcribing all isolated RNA meant expressed TCRB transcripts were sequenced. The repertoire was sequenced with immunoSEQ multiplex PCR; TCRdb's copy has only in-frame clones and lacks some. The sample shows about 13,000 clones, roughly half of them seen only once. Germline CDR1 MNHNS, CDR2 SASEGT. Trimming left V 5 bases short and J 8 bases short, with 13 bases between. The CDR3 runs to 13 residues. Study results and limitations: Researchers could not determine here whether HLA type influences TCRB rearrangement. A greater similarity of naive, central memory and Treg TCRB repertoires was seen among patients than among healthy donors. PCR might favor shorter templates, but any such skew would affect patients and controls equally.

This clone was detected a few times. Its antigen is not known. Material for sequencing was stem cell memory CD4+ T cells from blood. The V call is TRBV6-1, the J call TRBJ2-1, with D possibly matching TRBD1 (5 bases). The receptor comes from a young man in good health. The CDR3 reads CASSFDSSDEQFF. The CDR3 DNA is TGTGCCAGCAGTTTCGACAGTTCCGATGAGCAGTTCTTC.